A single sample is the source of the 9 T cell receptor beta chains below, sequenced in a study of T-cell memory formation after mild COVID-19 (dated by TCRdb to the early 2020s). The protocol used for the library was 5' RACE. For sequencing, an Illumina NovaSeq 6000 was employed. TCRdb trimmed the raw reads at Q25, called clones with MiXCR and kept productive beta chains. A single entry per CDR3 protein holds the most common genes and DNA from its merged rows. For this sample the table gives under 450,000 distinct CDR3 sequences, of which roughly an eighth were detected only once. Less than 25% of the sample is in the top ten clones. Sequencing used PBMCs or a T cell subset sorted from them (not recorded which). All receptors derive from a man aged 18 to 29 who had mild COVID-19 (a few samples of this study predate the infection). The sample titles of this study are shuffled in the database, so cell type and time point are left out; the donor was told from shared clones.

This chain links TRBV7-2 with TRBJ1-4, with D unclear. Per the germline V gene, CDR1 is SGHTA and CDR2 is FQGNSA. V shed 1 base and J shed 8 bases, with 17 bases lying between them. The CDR3 has 16 residues. The CDR3 nucleotides read TGTGCCAGCAGCTTAGGATTATCTTTCGGGTTCGAAAAACTGTTTTTT. Its protein is CASSLGLSFGFEKLFF.

This clonotype has a count of ten or more. The J gene is TRBJ2-7, the V gene TRBV3-1; a possible D gene is TRBD1 (5 bases). The germline V and J ends were trimmed by 3 bases and 1 base, with 13 bases remaining between them. Germline assignment: CDR1 LGHDT and CDR2 YNNKEL (reference sequence). The CDR3 totals 15 residues. CDR3 nucleotide sequence: TGTGCCAGCAGCCATGGGTGGGGCCCGTCCTACGAGCAGTACTTC. Translating it yields CASSHGWGPSYEQYF.

This clonotype was observed a handful of times. This chain links TRBV5-1 with TRBJ1-1; D ambiguous. The length of the CDR3 is 16 residues. Deletions cut 2 bases from V and 5 bases from J, with 19 bases between. CDR1 SGHRS and CDR2 YFSETQ come from the germline V gene. The chain's CDR3 is CASSLMAAGPGTEAFF. The CDR3 DNA sequence: TGCGCCAGCAGCTTAATGGCCGCCGGACCGGGGACTGAAGCTTTCTTT.

This clonotype was detected a few times. The CDR3 coding sequence is TGTGCCAGTAGTATCTGGGGGCGGGGAACCTACGAGCAGTACTTC. Translated, it gives CASSIWGRGTYEQYF. The chain carries TRBV19 and TRBJ2-7; D is tentatively TRBD1 or TRBD2 (6 bases each). The CDR3 runs 15 residues. Trimming shortened V by 3 bases and J by 2 bases, and 14 bases separated the two germline ends. Germline-derived CDR1 and CDR2 are LNHDA and SQIVND (reference sequence).

This clonotype was counted only a few times. The rearrangement links TRBV29-1 to TRBJ2-3, with 9 bases aligning to TRBD2. The CDR3 totals 14 residues. Per the germline V gene, CDR1 is SQVTM and CDR2 is ANQGSEA. With V trimmed by 5 bases and J by 6 bases, 9 bases remained unmatched. DNA for the CDR3: TGCAGCGTTCAGGCCAGCGGGGGGATTGATACGCAGTATTTT. The encoded protein is CSVQASGGIDTQYF.

The genes are TRBV2 and TRBJ1-5, with D possibly TRBD1 on 6 matching bases. This CDR3 contains 15 residues. The V end lost 3 bases, the J end lost 4 bases, and 13 bases lay between the germline ends. Germline V gene data show CDR1 as SNHLY and CDR2 as FYNNEI. CDR3: CASSDYQGRNQPQHF. The DNA of the CDR3 is TGTGCCAGCAGTGATTACCAGGGGAGGAATCAGCCCCAGCATTTT.

The V and J genes are TRBV7-9 and TRBJ2-1; 10 bases map to TRBD2. The V and J ends lost 6 bases and 0 bases, in that order; junction bases with no gene match: 17. The CDR3 length is 20 residues. The germline CDR1 and CDR2 sequences are SEHNR and FQNEAQ (reference sequence). CDR3 sequence (DNA): TGTGCCAGCAGGCTAGCGCTGGGGCAGAGGACTAGCGGCTCCTACAATGAGCAGTTCTTC. This translates into CASRLALGQRTSGSYNEQFF.

Note on this clonotype: This may be a read error, as it is one base from a much larger clone. The rearrangement joins TRBV7-9 to TRBJ2-5; 7 bases align to TRBD1. In germline, CDR1 is SEHNR, CDR2 FQNEAQ (reference sequence). The CDR3 has 15 amino acids. Here the CDR3 reads CDSSLGQDLEETQYF. CDR3 DNA sequence: TGTGACAGCAGCTTAGGACAGGACCTTGAAGAGACCCAGTACTTC.

This clonotype showed up just a few times. The chain recombines TRBV20-1 with TRBJ2-5; 8 nucleotides agree with TRBD2. The CDR3 totals 16 residues. The ends lost 3 bases at V and 7 bases at J; junction bases unmatched: 16. Germline V gene sequence: CDR1 DFQATT, CDR2 SNEGSKA (reference sequence). DNA for the CDR3: TGCAGTGCTAGGGAGGACGGGGGGGGGATCCCGGGGACCCAGTACTTC. Its protein is CSAREDGGGIPGTQYF.